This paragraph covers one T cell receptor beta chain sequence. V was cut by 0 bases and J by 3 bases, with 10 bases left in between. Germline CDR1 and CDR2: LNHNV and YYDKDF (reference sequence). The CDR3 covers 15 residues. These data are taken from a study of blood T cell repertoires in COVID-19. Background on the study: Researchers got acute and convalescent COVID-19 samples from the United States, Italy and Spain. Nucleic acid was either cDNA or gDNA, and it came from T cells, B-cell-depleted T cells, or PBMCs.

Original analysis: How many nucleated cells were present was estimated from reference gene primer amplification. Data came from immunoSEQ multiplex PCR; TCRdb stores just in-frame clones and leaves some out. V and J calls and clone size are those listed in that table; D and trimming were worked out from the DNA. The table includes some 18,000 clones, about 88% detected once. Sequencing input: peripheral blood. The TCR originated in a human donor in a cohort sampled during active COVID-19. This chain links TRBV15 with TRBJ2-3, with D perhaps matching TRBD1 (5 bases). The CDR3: CATSREYRRTDTQYF. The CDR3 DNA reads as TGTGCCACCAGCAGAGAGTACAGGCGGACAGATACGCAGTATTTT. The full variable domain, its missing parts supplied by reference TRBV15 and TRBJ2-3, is DAMVIQNPRYQVTQFGKPVTLSCSQTLNHNVMYWYQQKSSQAPKLLFHYYDKDFNNEADTPDNFQSRRPNTSFCFLDIRSPGLGDTAMYLCATSREYRRTDTQYFGPGTRLTVL.